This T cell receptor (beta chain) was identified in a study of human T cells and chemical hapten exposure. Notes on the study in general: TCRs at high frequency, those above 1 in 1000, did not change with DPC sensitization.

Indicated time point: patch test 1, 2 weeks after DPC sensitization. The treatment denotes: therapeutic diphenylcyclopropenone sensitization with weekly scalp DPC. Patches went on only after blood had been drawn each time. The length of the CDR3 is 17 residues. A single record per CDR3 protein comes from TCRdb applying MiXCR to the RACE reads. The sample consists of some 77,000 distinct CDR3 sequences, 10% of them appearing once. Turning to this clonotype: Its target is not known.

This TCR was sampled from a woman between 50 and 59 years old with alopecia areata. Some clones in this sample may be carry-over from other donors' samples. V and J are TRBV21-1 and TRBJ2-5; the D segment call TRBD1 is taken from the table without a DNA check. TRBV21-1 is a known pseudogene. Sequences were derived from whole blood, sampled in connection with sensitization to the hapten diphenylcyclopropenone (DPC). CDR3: CASSKEGQGALQETQYF. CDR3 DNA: TGTGCCAGCAGCAAAGAGGGACAGGGGGCCCTACAAGAGACCCAGTACTTC.